The 8 T cell receptor beta chains below were found in one sample sequenced in a study of shared clonotypes between healthy human individuals. Method: immunoSEQ multiplex PCR; TCRdb's copy keeps in-frame clones and lacks some. Among roughly 2 million clones listed, over 85% were seen once. Naive CD8 cells lacked CD45RO, underwent positive selection for CCR7 and left out terminally differentiated effector memory CD45RA+ cells. The sequenced material came from naive CD8+ T cells sorted from blood. Receptors were obtained from a man between 18 and 29 years old in good health.

CDR3 amino acids: CASSEPSLRNTQYF. The CDR3 DNA reads TGTGCCAGCAGTGAACCCTCTCTTAGGAATACGCAGTATTTT. The chain uses TRBV25-1 and TRBJ2-3, with D unclear. The CDR3 is made up of 14 amino acids. V was cut by 2 bases and J by 7 bases, with 13 bases left in between. CDR1 MGHDK and CDR2 SYGVNS come from the germline V gene.

J is TRBJ2-3 and V is TRBV5-4; TRBD2 aligns across 7 bases. Germline CDR1 SGHNT, CDR2 YYREEE (reference sequence). V was clipped by 2 bases and J by 0 bases; unmatched bases: 6. This CDR3 has 16 amino acids. The CDR3 spells CASSFLTSVSTDTQYF. The CDR3 DNA reads as TGTGCCAGCAGCTTCCTCACTAGCGTCAGCACAGATACGCAGTATTTT.

This rearrangement joins TRBV12-5 to TRBJ2-3; D remains ambiguous. CDR1 and CDR2 (germline): LGHNT, FRNRAP. This CDR3 is built from 16 residues. V was pared by 0 bases and J by 3 bases, with 13 bases between. CDR3 residues: CASGLVLFGPTDTQYF. In DNA form, the CDR3 reads TGTGCTAGTGGTTTGGTACTGTTTGGGCCTACAGATACGCAGTATTTT.

This clone has a single count. The chain links TRBV20-1 to TRBJ1-1; D uncertain. The V gene lost 5 bases and the J gene lost 4 bases, with 8 bases spanning the gap. The germline CDR1 and CDR2 sequences are DFQATT and SNEGSKA (reference sequence). The CDR3 extends over 11 amino acids. The CDR3 coding sequence is TGCAGTGCTCATGAGGGCACTGAAGCTTTCTTT. Amino acid sequence: CSAHEGTEAFF.

This rearrangement joins TRBV27 to TRBJ2-4; D is uncertain. The CDR3 runs 18 residues. The germline V gene has CDR1 MNHEY and CDR2 SMNVEV (reference sequence). The V and J ends lost 1 base and 1 base respectively, with 17 bases between them. CDR3 in amino acids: CASSLYPMGSPAKNIQYF. CDR3 nucleotides: TGTGCCAGCAGTTTATACCCGATGGGAAGCCCGGCCAAAAACATTCAGTACTTC.

This sequence joins TRBV5-4 and TRBJ2-7; no reliable D call. V was shortened by 4 bases and J by 0 bases, with 20 bases between the two germline ends. Germline V gives CDR1 SGHNT, CDR2 YYREEE (reference sequence). The CDR3 has 17 amino acids. CDR3 DNA sequence: TGTGCCAGCAGCCTCAACCTCGACGGATACCTCTCCTACGAGCAGTACTTC. This gives the protein CASSLNLDGYLSYEQYF.

In this sample, this clone turned up once. This sequence joins TRBV27 and TRBJ2-2; 7 bases align to TRBD1. This CDR3 spans 17 amino acids. V lost 5 bases to trimming and J lost 4 bases; unmatched junction nucleotides: 13. Per germline, CDR1 MNHEY and CDR2 SMNVEV (reference sequence). The CDR3 is CASSHLSVAGGTGELFF. CDR3 sequence (DNA): TGTGCCAGCAGTCACTTATCGGTGGCAGGGGGCACCGGGGAGCTGTTTTTT.

The chain joins TRBV13 to TRBJ2-3; the match to TRBD2 covers 9 bases. Per the germline V gene, CDR1 is PRHDT and CDR2 is FYEKMQ (reference sequence). Trimming cost V 1 base and J 2 bases; bases outside gene matches: 4. This CDR3 region has 16 residues. CDR3 amino acids: CASSLVGTSFTDTQYF. In DNA form, the CDR3 reads TGTGCCAGCAGCTTAGTCGGGACTAGCTTCACAGATACGCAGTATTTT.